This T cell receptor (beta chain) was captured in a study of shared T cell receptors in the human thymus. The junction had 3 bases not matched to a gene; V was cut back by 0 bases and J by 4 bases. This CDR3 contains 14 residues. CDR1 SGHNT and CDR2 YYREEE come from the germline V gene (reference sequence). The method was immunoSEQ multiplex PCR; TCRdb's version includes in-frame clones alone and lacks a portion of them. The sample includes almost 550,000 clones, around 78% seen only once; the top ten take about 0.013%. The same specimen was also included in a second study, on human thymus T cells.

The genes are TRBV5-4 and TRBJ1-2; 7 nucleotides agree with TRBD1. The receptor's source is a boy in the first two years of life with a congenital heart defect. Sequenced input: thymocytes. This CDR3 reads CASSLVRDSYGYTF. The DNA for the CDR3 is TGTGCCAGCAGCTTGGTCCGGGACAGCTATGGCTACACCTTC.